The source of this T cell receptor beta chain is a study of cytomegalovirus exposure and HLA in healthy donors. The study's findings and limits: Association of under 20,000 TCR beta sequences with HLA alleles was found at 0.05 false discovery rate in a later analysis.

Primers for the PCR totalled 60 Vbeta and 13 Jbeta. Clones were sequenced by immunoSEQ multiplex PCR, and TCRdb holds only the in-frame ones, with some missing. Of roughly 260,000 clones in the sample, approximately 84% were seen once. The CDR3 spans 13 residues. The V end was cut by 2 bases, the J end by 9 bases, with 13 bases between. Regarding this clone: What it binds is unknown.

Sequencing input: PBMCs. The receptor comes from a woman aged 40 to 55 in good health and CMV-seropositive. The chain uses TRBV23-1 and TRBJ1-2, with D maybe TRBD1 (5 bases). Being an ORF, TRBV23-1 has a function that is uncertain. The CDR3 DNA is TGCGCCAGCAGTCAACCTACCCGACAGAGCTACACCTTC. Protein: CASSQPTRQSYTF.